The rows below give T cell receptor beta chains drawn from one sample of a study of T cells after yellow fever vaccination. TCRdb re-analysed the 5' RACE reads in MiXCR, keeping a single row per CDR3 protein. The table has hundreds of thousands of distinct CDR3 sequences, roughly a sixth seen once. This material consisted of PBMCs, taken before the yellow fever booster vaccination. These receptors originate from a man aged 18 to 29 who received the YFV17D yellow fever vaccine. CDR3s include the opening cysteine and the closing phenylalanine or tryptophan. A D gene is named only where the DNA matches it firmly. Expanded clones are given a class, and other clones once, few, many or no size at all.

D gene: TRBD2; J gene: TRBJ2-1; V gene: TRBV6-6; clone size: few; CDR3 protein: CASSYSRLAGAEQFF; CDR3 DNA: TGTGCCAGCAGTTACTCTAGGCTAGCGGGGGCCGAGCAGTTCTTC
D gene: .; J gene: TRBJ1-1; V gene: TRBV12-3/TRBV12-4; clone size: few; CDR3 protein: CASSSGWRGTEAFF; CDR3 DNA: TGTGCCAGCAGTTCGGGATGGAGGGGCACTGAAGCTTTCTTT
D gene: TRBD1; J gene: TRBJ1-2; V gene: TRBV20-1; clone size: .; CDR3 protein: CSARDRGTGTVFEGYTF; CDR3 DNA: TGCAGTGCTAGAGATCGCGGGACAGGGACCGTGTTCGAGGGCTACACCTTC
D gene: .; J gene: TRBJ2-7; V gene: TRBV18; clone size: .; CDR3 protein: CASSPGTLTYEQYF; CDR3 DNA: TGTGCCAGCTCACCCGGGACCCTGACCTACGAGCAGTACTTC
D gene: TRBD2; J gene: TRBJ2-3; V gene: TRBV20-1; clone size: few; CDR3 protein: CSAPPSGGATDTQYF; CDR3 DNA: TGCAGTGCTCCCCCTAGCGGGGGAGCCACAGATACGCAGTATTTT
D gene: TRBD1; J gene: TRBJ2-7; V gene: TRBV27; clone size: .; CDR3 protein: CASSSPGQSLHEQYF; CDR3 DNA: TGTGCCAGCAGTTCTCCGGGACAGAGCCTCCACGAGCAGTACTTC
D gene: TRBD1; J gene: TRBJ2-3; V gene: TRBV18; clone size: many; CDR3 protein: CASSSGGQGATDTQYF; CDR3 DNA: TGTGCCAGCTCATCCGGGGGACAGGGTGCAACAGATACGCAGTATTTT
D gene: TRBD1; J gene: TRBJ1-1; V gene: TRBV12-3/TRBV12-4; clone size: many; CDR3 protein: CASSLSGGLNTEAFF; CDR3 DNA: TGTGCCAGCAGTTTATCAGGGGGGCTGAACACTGAAGCTTTCTTT
D gene: .; J gene: TRBJ2-3; V gene: TRBV7-9; clone size: .; CDR3 protein: CASSGPPAGAGTDTQYF; CDR3 DNA: TGTGCCAGCAGCGGCCCTCCCGCCGGGGCTGGCACAGATACGCAGTATTTT
D gene: .; J gene: TRBJ2-3; V gene: TRBV5-5; clone size: .; CDR3 protein: CASSWGRGGATDTQYF; CDR3 DNA: TGTGCCAGCAGCTGGGGGCGAGGGGGGGCTACAGATACGCAGTATTTT
D gene: TRBD2; J gene: TRBJ2-5; V gene: TRBV18; clone size: .; CDR3 protein: CASSPASGQETQYF; CDR3 DNA: TGTGCCAGCTCACCGGCTAGCGGGCAAGAGACCCAGTACTTC
D gene: .; J gene: TRBJ2-7; V gene: TRBV27; clone size: .; CDR3 protein: CASSLSDSVYEQYF; CDR3 DNA: TGTGCCAGCAGTTTATCGGACAGTGTCTACGAGCAGTACTTC
D gene: .; J gene: TRBJ1-3; V gene: TRBV6-2/TRBV6-3; clone size: many; CDR3 protein: CASTPGEGRGNTIYF; CDR3 DNA: TGTGCCAGCACCCCGGGCGAGGGACGAGGAAACACCATATATTTT
D gene: TRBD1; J gene: TRBJ1-1; V gene: TRBV20-1; clone size: few; CDR3 protein: CSAGERGLAFF; CDR3 DNA: TGCAGTGCTGGAGAGAGGGGGCTAGCTTTCTTT
D gene: .; J gene: TRBJ1-4; V gene: TRBV28; clone size: few; CDR3 protein: CASSHQPARREKLFF; CDR3 DNA: TGTGCCAGCAGTCACCAGCCGGCGAGAAGAGAAAAACTGTTTTTT
D gene: .; J gene: TRBJ1-1; V gene: TRBV5-4; clone size: .; CDR3 protein: CASSFGAEAFF; CDR3 DNA: TGTGCCAGCAGCTTTGGAGCTGAAGCTTTCTTT
D gene: TRBD2; J gene: TRBJ2-3; V gene: TRBV4-1; clone size: few; CDR3 protein: CASSQGLGGGWYTDTQYF; CDR3 DNA: TGCGCCAGCAGCCAAGGGTTGGGCGGGGGGTGGTATACAGATACGCAGTATTTT
D gene: .; J gene: TRBJ1-2; V gene: TRBV5-6; clone size: .; CDR3 protein: CASSLDRAVGYTF; CDR3 DNA: TGTGCCAGCAGCTTGGACAGGGCCGTGGGCTACACCTTC
D gene: TRBD1; J gene: TRBJ1-1; V gene: TRBV10-3; clone size: few; CDR3 protein: CAIRGTGGEAFF; CDR3 DNA: TGTGCCATCAGGGGGACAGGGGGTGAAGCTTTCTTT
D gene: .; J gene: TRBJ1-4; V gene: TRBV11-2; clone size: .; CDR3 protein: CASSLDSFSEKLFF; CDR3 DNA: TGTGCCAGCAGCCTCGACAGCTTCTCCGAAAAACTGTTTTTT
D gene: TRBD2; J gene: TRBJ2-5; V gene: TRBV20-1; clone size: few; CDR3 protein: CSLTSGDWRGNQETQYF; CDR3 DNA: TGCAGCCTGACTAGCGGGGATTGGAGGGGGAACCAAGAGACCCAGTACTTC
D gene: .; J gene: TRBJ1-3; V gene: TRBV7-9; clone size: .; CDR3 protein: CATYFPLDRPHSGNTIYF; CDR3 DNA: TGTGCCACCTATTTTCCCCTGGACCGTCCACATTCTGGAAACACCATATATTTT
D gene: .; J gene: TRBJ1-2; V gene: TRBV5-5; clone size: few; CDR3 protein: CASSLTVTNYGYTF; CDR3 DNA: TGTGCCAGCAGCTTGACAGTTACGAACTATGGCTACACCTTC
D gene: .; J gene: TRBJ1-1; V gene: TRBV4-3; clone size: .; CDR3 protein: CASSHPRRAGVRDTDAFF; CDR3 DNA: TGCGCCAGCAGCCACCCAAGGCGGGCAGGGGTGCGGGACACTGATGCTTTCTTT
D gene: .; J gene: TRBJ2-2; V gene: TRBV29-1; clone size: few; CDR3 protein: CSVFTGGRLSGELFF; CDR3 DNA: TGCAGCGTCTTCACCGGGGGTCGCTTATCCGGGGAGCTGTTTTTT
D gene: TRBD1; J gene: TRBJ1-2; V gene: TRBV29-1; clone size: .; CDR3 protein: CSVQTGYSNYGYTF; CDR3 DNA: TGCAGCGTGCAGACAGGGTATTCCAACTATGGCTACACCTTC
D gene: TRBD2; J gene: TRBJ2-5; V gene: TRBV6-5; clone size: few; CDR3 protein: CASSYGGGGETQYF; CDR3 DNA: TGTGCCAGCAGTTATGGCGGGGGAGGAGAGACCCAGTACTTC
D gene: .; J gene: TRBJ1-5; V gene: TRBV12-5; clone size: .; CDR3 protein: CASGQEGNQPQHF; CDR3 DNA: TGTGCTAGTGGACAGGAGGGCAATCAGCCCCAGCATTTT
D gene: .; J gene: TRBJ2-4; V gene: TRBV20-1; clone size: few; CDR3 protein: CSALPSGKNIQYF; CDR3 DNA: TGCAGTGCGCTTCCGTCAGGCAAAAACATTCAGTACTTC
D gene: TRBD1; J gene: TRBJ1-4; V gene: TRBV11-2; clone size: few; CDR3 protein: CASSRRGRDEKLFF; CDR3 DNA: TGTGCCAGCAGCCGCAGGGGGCGTGATGAAAAACTGTTTTTT
D gene: TRBD1; J gene: TRBJ2-7; V gene: TRBV5-8; clone size: .; CDR3 protein: CASREFGTVSYEQYF; CDR3 DNA: TGTGCCAGCAGGGAATTCGGGACAGTCTCCTACGAGCAGTACTTC
D gene: .; J gene: TRBJ1-1; V gene: TRBV5-6; clone size: .; CDR3 protein: CASSSTASMNTEAFF; CDR3 DNA: TGTGCCAGCAGCTCGACAGCATCTATGAACACTGAAGCTTTCTTT
D gene: TRBD1; J gene: TRBJ1-5; V gene: TRBV7-2; clone size: .; CDR3 protein: CASSPTGFAGGVNQPQHF; CDR3 DNA: TGTGCCAGCAGCCCAACGGGGTTTGCAGGGGGCGTGAATCAGCCCCAGCATTTT
D gene: .; J gene: TRBJ2-2; V gene: TRBV9; clone size: many; CDR3 protein: CASSVGTVHHGELFF; CDR3 DNA: TGTGCCAGCAGCGTAGGGACGGTTCATCACGGGGAGCTGTTTTTT
D gene: .; J gene: TRBJ1-1; V gene: TRBV18; clone size: .; CDR3 protein: CASSPLWGRGNTEAFF; CDR3 DNA: TGTGCCAGCTCACCACTTTGGGGCAGGGGCAACACTGAAGCTTTCTTT
D gene: .; J gene: TRBJ2-1; V gene: TRBV5-5; clone size: many; CDR3 protein: CASSSGLGGHIDEQFF; CDR3 DNA: TGTGCCAGCAGCTCCGGTCTGGGGGGGCATATCGATGAGCAGTTCTTC
D gene: .; J gene: TRBJ2-6; V gene: TRBV10-3; clone size: few; CDR3 protein: CAISEEDRSGANVLTF; CDR3 DNA: TGTGCCATCAGTGAGGAGGACCGCTCTGGGGCCAACGTCCTGACTTTC
D gene: .; J gene: TRBJ1-1; V gene: TRBV5-1; clone size: .; CDR3 protein: CASTLDRTNTEAFF; CDR3 DNA: TGCGCCAGCACCTTAGACAGGACCAACACTGAAGCTTTCTTT
D gene: TRBD2; J gene: TRBJ2-5; V gene: TRBV6-6; clone size: .; CDR3 protein: CASSSRTSRETQYF; CDR3 DNA: TGTGCCAGCAGTTCCAGGACTAGTCGAGAGACCCAGTACTTC
D gene: .; J gene: TRBJ1-2; V gene: TRBV6-4; clone size: few; CDR3 protein: CASSDDPGGAYGYTF; CDR3 DNA: TGTGCCAGCAGTGATGACCCCGGGGGCGCCTATGGCTACACCTTC
D gene: .; J gene: TRBJ1-5; V gene: TRBV7-6; clone size: few; CDR3 protein: CASSLGRGSNQPQHF; CDR3 DNA: TGTGCCAGCAGCCTCGGGAGGGGTTCCAATCAGCCCCAGCATTTT
D gene: TRBD1; J gene: TRBJ2-1; V gene: TRBV7-2; clone size: .; CDR3 protein: CASSLETGSVSYNEQFF; CDR3 DNA: TGTGCCAGCAGCTTGGAGACAGGGTCTGTCTCCTACAATGAGCAGTTCTTC